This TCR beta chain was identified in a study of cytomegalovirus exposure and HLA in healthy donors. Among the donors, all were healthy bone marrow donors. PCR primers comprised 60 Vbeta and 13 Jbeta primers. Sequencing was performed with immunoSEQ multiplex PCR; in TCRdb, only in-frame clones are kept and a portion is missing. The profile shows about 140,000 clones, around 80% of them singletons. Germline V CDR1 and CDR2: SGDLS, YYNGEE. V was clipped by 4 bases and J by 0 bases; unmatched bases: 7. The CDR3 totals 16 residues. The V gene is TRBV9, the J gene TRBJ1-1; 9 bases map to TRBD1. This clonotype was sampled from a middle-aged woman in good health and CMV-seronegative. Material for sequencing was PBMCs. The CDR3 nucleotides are TGTGCCAGCAGCCCGAGAGGGGACAGGGTGAACACTGAAGCTTTCTTT. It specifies CASSPRGDRVNTEAFF.